Following are 29 T cell receptor beta chains from one sample sequenced in a study of T-cell reconstitution after alpha-beta-depleted transplantation in children. This sample's TCRbeta library carried unique molecular identifier barcodes. MiXCR, applied by TCRdb to the PCR reads, yields one record per CDR3 protein. The table has 330,000 or so distinct CDR3 sequences, about a tenth seen once. The sample was PBMCs from the stem cell graft donor, taken from the stem cell graft. The origin of the receptors is a human donor who donated a stem cell graft to a child with acute lymphoblastic leukemia.

This clonotype was recorded at least ten times. The chain recombines TRBV7-2 with TRBJ1-1; a possible D gene is TRBD1 (5 bases). The V gene lost 2 bases and the J gene lost 11 bases, with 12 bases spanning the gap. The length of the CDR3 is 12 residues. Germline CDR1 is SGHTA and CDR2 is FQGNSA. CDR3 residues: CASSLFQGEAFF. The CDR3 DNA sequence: TGTGCCAGCAGCTTATTTCAGGGAGAGGCTTTCTTT. The whole variable domain, filled in from reference TRBV7-2 and TRBJ1-1, reads GAGVSQSPSNKVTEKGKDVELRCDPISGHTALYWYRQSLGQGLEFLIYFQGNSAPDKSGLPSDRFSAERTGGSVSTLTIQRTQQEDSAVYLCASSLFQGEAFFGQGTRLTVV.

The genes are TRBV2 and TRBJ2-7, with TRBD1 identical over 9 bases. The length of the CDR3 is 14 residues. CDR1 and CDR2 from the germline V gene are SNHLY and FYNNEI. V shed 6 bases, J shed 2 bases, and the junction held 5 bases outside the gene matches. CDR3 sequence reads: CASRRGTGPYEQYF. DNA of the CDR3: TGTGCCAGCAGACGAGGGACAGGGCCCTACGAGCAGTACTTC.

This clonotype was picked up many times. The CDR3 nucleotides are TGTGCCAGCAGTTTAGAACAGGGGCGCACCGGGGAGCTGTTTTTT. This codes for CASSLEQGRTGELFF. The rearrangement uses TRBV28 and TRBJ2-2; TRBD1 matches at 7 bases. The CDR3 extends over 15 amino acids. V lost 2 bases and J lost 4; bases outside the gene matches: 4. CDR1 and CDR2 (germline): MDHEN, SYDVKM.

The sample holds many counts of this clonotype. The chain employs TRBV6-6 and TRBJ2-3; D might be TRBD1 or TRBD2, each matching 5 bases. The CDR3 runs to 12 residues. The germline CDR1 and CDR2 sequences are MNHNY and SVGAGI (reference sequence). The V end lost 6 bases, the J end lost 4 bases, and 8 bases lay between the germline ends. CDR3 in DNA: TGTGCCAGCAGCCGGGGACCAGATACGCAGTATTTT. It codes for CASSRGPDTQYF.

This clonotype was counted between two and nine times. This chain connects TRBV4-3 to TRBJ2-2; no definite D call. CDR3 size: 16 residues. The germline V gene has CDR1 LGHNA and CDR2 YSLEER. Between the trimmed V and J ends, which lost 0 bases and 1 base, there was a span of 9 bases. CDR3 protein: CASSQDAQVNTGELFF. CDR3 coding DNA: TGCGCCAGCAGCCAAGATGCGCAGGTGAACACCGGGGAGCTGTTTTTT.

In this sample, this clonotype turned up a few times. The chain combines TRBV5-5 with TRBJ2-1, with 10 bases that match TRBD1. This CDR3 is built from 16 residues. Trimming took 4 bases from V and 7 from J; bases not matched to a gene: 11. The germline CDR1 and CDR2 sequences are SGHKS and YYEKEE (reference sequence). CDR3 loop: CASSAGTGAWGNEQFF. CDR3 DNA sequence: TGTGCCAGCAGCGCCGGGACAGGGGCATGGGGTAATGAGCAGTTCTTC.

This chain joins TRBV20-1 and TRBJ1-2; D is undetermined. Germline-derived CDR1 and CDR2 are DFQATT and SNEGSKA (reference sequence). The CDR3 loop spans 13 amino acids. Trimming cost V 1 base and J 8 bases, with 14 bases left between them. In DNA form, the CDR3 reads TGCAGTGCTAGAGGGGTGTCCGGGTACGGCTACACCTTC. Its translation is CSARGVSGYGYTF.

The CDR3 here is CASSVESFNQPQHF. The CDR3 DNA reads as TGTGCCAGCAGCGTAGAGAGTTTTAATCAGCCCCAGCATTTT. V gene TRBV9 combines with J gene TRBJ1-5; no clear D gene. The CDR3 is made up of 14 amino acids. V was shortened by 0 bases and J by 4 bases, with 8 bases between the two germline ends. Per germline, CDR1 SGDLS and CDR2 YYNGEE.

This clonotype came up a few times. The CDR3 coding sequence is TGTGCCAGCAGTCTTAGCGGGGATAGTTTCGATGAGCAGTTCTTC. Residues: CASSLSGDSFDEQFF. The V gene is TRBV9, the J gene TRBJ2-1; 8 positions agree with TRBD2. This CDR3 comprises 15 residues. J gave up 8 bases and V 5 bases, and 12 bases lay outside the gene matches. The germline CDR1 and CDR2 sequences are SGDLS and YYNGEE. Combining the CDR3 with reference TRBV9 and TRBJ2-1 gives the whole variable domain DSGVTQTPKHLITATGQRVTLRCSPRSGDLSVYWYQQSLDQGLQFLIQYYNGEERAKGNILERFSAQQFPDLHSELNLSSLELGDSALYFCASSLSGDSFDEQFFGPGTRLTVL.

This chain joins TRBV5-6 and TRBJ2-4; D ambiguous. This CDR3 spans 16 amino acids. The V gene's germline CDR1 is SGHDT and CDR2 YYEEEE. The germline V and J ends were trimmed by 4 bases and 0 bases, with 14 bases remaining between them. The CDR3 loop is CASSLGSQIAKNIQYF. Written as DNA, the CDR3 is TGTGCCAGCAGCCTCGGGTCCCAAATAGCCAAAAACATTCAGTACTTC.

The V call is TRBV4-1, the J call TRBJ2-7; D is perhaps TRBD1 or TRBD2 (5 bases each). V was clipped by 0 bases and J by 2 bases, with 14 bases between them. Germline CDR1 reads MGHRA; CDR2 reads YSYEKL. The CDR3 is 16 amino acids. The CDR3 here is CASSQETGTRTYEQYF. The DNA of the CDR3 is TGCGCCAGCAGCCAAGAAACCGGGACCAGGACCTACGAGCAGTACTTC.

Many counts were recorded for this clonotype. The chain links TRBV13 to TRBJ1-4; 9 positions agree with TRBD1. The germline CDR1 and CDR2 sequences are PRHDT and FYEKMQ (reference sequence). The CDR3 is made up of 14 amino acids. The V segment lost 4 bases and the J segment 10 bases; nucleotides outside the gene matches: 7. The CDR3 DNA sequence: TGTGCCAGCAGCTGGGGACAGGGAGGAGGAAAACTGTTTTTT. This encodes CASSWGQGGGKLFF.

As concerns this clonotype: A junction boundary mismatches the germline segment, possibly from a read error. The chain couples TRBV7-7 to TRBJ2-3; D gene unclear. The CDR3 sequence is 14 residues long. From germline, CDR1 is SSHAT and CDR2 FNYEAQ (reference sequence). DNA of the CDR3: TGTGCTAGCAGCTACTCCCCGAGCACAGATACGCAGTATTTT. This sequence encodes CASSYSPSTDTQYF.

This clonotype was counted a few times. This chain joins TRBV20-1 and TRBJ2-1; 11 bases fit TRBD2. The J segment lost 3 bases and the V segment lost 2 bases, leaving 3 bases of the junction unmatched. The V gene's germline CDR1 is DFQATT and CDR2 SNEGSKA (reference sequence). The CDR3 consists of 15 residues. The CDR3 sequence is CSARHGLAGYNEQFF. The CDR3 bases are TGCAGTGCTAGACACGGACTAGCGGGCTACAATGAGCAGTTCTTC.

This clonotype was detected only a few times. V is TRBV9 and J is TRBJ2-7; D perhaps matches TRBD1 (6 bases). Germline V lookup: CDR1 SGDLS, CDR2 YYNGEE. The V end was cut by 3 bases, the J end by 2 bases, with 12 bases between. The CDR3 contains 14 residues. CDR3 protein: CASSARDTAYEQYF. The CDR3 DNA reads TGTGCCAGCAGCGCCCGGGACACAGCCTACGAGCAGTACTTC.

This clonotype turned up a few times. This chain links TRBV7-2 with TRBJ1-2; TRBD1 matches 7 bases. Germline V gene lookup returns CDR1 SGHTA and CDR2 FQGNSA. The CDR3 spans 14 residues. Trimming removed 3 bases from V and 5 bases from J; junction bases left unmatched: 6. The CDR3: CASSLETGPYGYTF. The CDR3 nucleotides read TGTGCCAGCAGCTTGGAGACAGGGCCATATGGCTACACCTTC.

The chain employs TRBV7-9 and TRBJ1-2; D uncertain. The CDR3 totals 16 residues. V was cut by 4 bases and J by 4 bases, with 19 bases left in between. Germline loops: CDR1 SEHNR, CDR2 FQNEAQ (reference sequence). CDR3 region: CASSSLEVEGSYGYTF. DNA for the CDR3: TGTGCCAGCAGCTCACTAGAGGTAGAAGGGTCCTATGGCTACACCTTC.

This clonotype was seen a few times. The rearrangement uses TRBV7-9 and TRBJ1-1, with D perhaps matching TRBD1 (5 bases). Per the germline V gene, CDR1 is SEHNR and CDR2 is FQNEAQ (reference sequence). The CDR3 has 14 amino acids. With 5 bases removed from V and 1 base from J, the gap between germline ends came to 11 bases. The CDR3, as DNA: TGTGCCAGCAGCCTTGATGGGGCGAACACTGAAGCTTTCTTT. This encodes CASSLDGANTEAFF.

There are a few counts of this clonotype. V gene TRBV7-9 combines with J gene TRBJ2-5, with D maybe TRBD2 (5 bases). Between the trimmed V and J ends, which lost 1 base and 5 bases, there was a span of 14 bases. Germline V gives CDR1 SEHNR, CDR2 FQNEAQ (reference sequence). CDR3 size: 15 residues. The CDR3 sequence is CASSLGTHQVETQYF. CDR3 in DNA: TGTGCCAGCAGCTTAGGGACTCACCAAGTGGAGACCCAGTACTTC.

The gene calls are TRBV7-3 and TRBJ2-3; tentatively, D is TRBD1 (5 bases). In germline, CDR1 is SGHTA, CDR2 FQGTGA. V was trimmed by 2 bases and J by 1 base, leaving 16 bases between them. This CDR3 contains 17 residues. The CDR3 loop reads CASSLPQAEGGTDTQYF. The DNA of the CDR3 is TGTGCCAGCAGCTTACCACAGGCGGAAGGGGGCACAGATACGCAGTATTTT.

This chain connects TRBV7-2 to TRBJ2-5, with D perhaps TRBD2 (5 bases). The germline V gene encodes CDR1 SGHTA and CDR2 FQGNSA. The CDR3 is 14 residues long. V lost 1 base, J lost 7 bases, and 13 bases lay in between. The CDR3, as DNA: TGTGCCAGCAGCTTAGTTGGCCACAGCGGGACCCAGTACTTC. This gives the protein CASSLVGHSGTQYF.

V is TRBV28 and J is TRBJ1-2; a possible D gene is TRBD1 (5 bases). Per the germline V gene, CDR1 is MDHEN and CDR2 is SYDVKM. This CDR3 is 14 amino acids long. V gave up 1 base and J gave up 8 bases, with 14 bases separating them. This CDR3 is CASSLSGGPDGYTF. The DNA of the CDR3 is TGTGCCAGCAGTTTATCCGGGGGTCCCGACGGCTACACCTTC.

This clonotype was seen more than once but under ten times. The genes are TRBV3-1 and TRBJ2-6; D could derive from TRBD1 or TRBD2 (6 bases each). The germline V gene encodes CDR1 LGHDT and CDR2 YNNKEL (reference sequence). V lost 6 bases to trimming and J lost 1 base, with 19 bases between them. The CDR3 covers 18 residues. CDR3 residues: CASSLPRGASSGANVLTF. The DNA for the CDR3 is TGTGCCAGCAGTCTCCCGAGGGGGGCAAGTTCTGGGGCCAACGTCCTGACTTTC. Full variable domain (outside the CDR3, taken from reference TRBV3-1 and TRBJ2-6): DTAVSQTPKYLVTQMGNDKSIKCEQNLGHDTMYWYKQDSKKFLKIMFSYNNKELIINETVPNRFSPKSPDKAHLNLHINSLELGDSAVYFCASSLPRGASSGANVLTFGAGSRLTVL.

The chain recombines TRBV7-6 with TRBJ2-7; TRBD1 agrees at 10 bases. The CDR3 has 16 amino acids. Germline V gene data show CDR1 as SGHVS and CDR2 as FNYEAQ. V dropped 3 bases and J dropped 4; count of bases not matched to a gene: 9. CDR3 sequence: CASSFGLDRGRYEQYF. In DNA, the CDR3 is TGTGCCAGCAGCTTCGGCCTCGACAGGGGGCGGTACGAGCAGTACTTC.

This clonotype was picked up a small number of times. V gene TRBV4-3 combines with J gene TRBJ1-3; D remains ambiguous. Trimming left V 0 bases short and J 5 bases short, with 2 bases between. This CDR3 is 12 amino acids long. Germline V gene data show CDR1 as LGHNA and CDR2 as YSLEER. This chain's CDR3 is CASSQDRNTIYF. CDR3 DNA sequence: TGCGCCAGCAGCCAAGATCGAAACACCATATATTTT.

This chain joins TRBV12-3 or TRBV12-4 and TRBJ1-2; D gene uncertain. V lost 3 bases and J lost 0, with 26 bases in between. The length of the CDR3 is 20 residues. The CDR3 DNA reads as TGTGCCAGCAGTTTCCGCAAATTCGCCGATTGGACGCCTTCTAACTATGGCTACACCTTC. As protein: CASSFRKFADWTPSNYGYTF.

The chain recombines TRBV28 with TRBJ2-3; no firm D call. CDR3 length: 16 residues. CDR1 is MDHEN, CDR2 SYDVKM, per germline. V was pared by 2 bases and J by 3 bases, with 15 bases between. The CDR3 region has the DNA TGTGCCAGCAGTTTAGGTGACATATGGCGAACAGATACGCAGTATTTT. Its translation: CASSLGDIWRTDTQYF.

In its sample, this clonotype was seen a few times. This chain connects TRBV20-1 to TRBJ2-3; TRBD2 aligns across 9 bases. The germline gives CDR1 DFQATT, CDR2 SNEGSKA (reference sequence). The CDR3 consists of 15 residues. V shed 6 bases and J 2 bases; nucleotides not matched to a gene: 9. The CDR3 sequence is CSAHIAGENTDTQYF. In nucleotides, the CDR3 is TGCAGTGCCCACATAGCGGGAGAGAACACAGATACGCAGTATTTT.

This clonotype was observed a handful of times. The chain employs TRBV27 and TRBJ2-5; maybe TRBD2 (5 bases). The V end lost 3 bases, the J end lost 1 base, and 15 bases lay between the germline ends. The CDR3 is 16 amino acids. Germline CDR1 reads MNHEY; CDR2 reads SMNVEV (reference sequence). DNA of the CDR3: TGTGCCAGCAGTTTGGCTGTCGGGAATTTCCAAGAGACCCAGTACTTC. Translated, it gives CASSLAVGNFQETQYF.